The 13 T cell receptor beta chains below all came from one sample that was sequenced in a study of T cells in Graves' hyperthyroidism and ophthalmopathy. RNA transcripts provided the source from which TCR beta CDR3 regions were amplified. HTBI primers were the set used in a first-round RT-PCR of the TCR CDR3. A single record per CDR3 protein comes from TCRdb applying MiXCR to the multiplex PCR reads. The sample has about 330,000 distinct CDR3 sequences, 12% to 15% seen once. Sequencing input: blood. The receptor source for this set is a woman in her 40s with Graves' ophthalmopathy.

At least ten counts were recorded for this clonotype. The genes are TRBV14 and TRBJ2-7; 9 bases map to TRBD2. V gave up 3 bases and J gave up 1 base; unmatched junction bases: 19. The V gene's germline CDR1 is SGHDN and CDR2 FVKESK. This CDR3 has 20 amino acids. CDR3 protein: CASSHDVPSSGIEVSYEQYF. CDR3 nucleotide sequence: TGTGCCAGCAGCCATGACGTTCCATCTAGCGGGATTGAGGTATCCTACGAGCAGTACTTC.

This clonotype appeared many times. The gene calls are TRBV5-1 and TRBJ2-1, with TRBD2 as a possible D gene (6 bases). The CDR3 totals 15 residues. V dropped 1 base and J dropped 6 bases, with 14 bases sitting between them. The germline CDR1 and CDR2 sequences are SGHRS and YFSETQ. CDR3 in DNA: TGCGCCAGCAGCTTGCAAGGTGGAGGGAGCAATGAGCAGTTCTTC. This sequence encodes CASSLQGGGSNEQFF.

This clonotype was picked up many times. The V and J genes are TRBV3-1 and TRBJ2-1; TRBD2 matches at 8 bases. The trim removed 0 bases at V and 4 bases at J, leaving 5 bases unmatched. CDR1 is LGHDT, CDR2 YNNKEL, per germline (reference sequence). This CDR3 has 16 residues. CDR3 sequence reads: CASSQDPSGGYNEQFF. CDR3 DNA: TGTGCCAGCAGCCAAGATCCCAGCGGGGGATACAATGAGCAGTTCTTC.

This clonotype was counted many times. This chain joins TRBV12-3 or TRBV12-4 and TRBJ1-2; tentatively, D is TRBD1 (5 bases). The V end was cut by 0 bases, the J end by 2 bases, with 7 bases between. CDR3 size: 14 residues. The CDR3 region has the DNA TGTGCCAGCAGTTTAGCTGACAGAAACTATGGCTACACCTTC. Translation: CASSLADRNYGYTF.

This clonotype has at least ten counts. V and J are TRBV7-6 and TRBJ1-2, with TRBD1 as a possible D gene (6 bases). Trimming left V 1 base short and J 5 bases short, with 8 bases between. The V gene's germline CDR1 is SGHVS and CDR2 FNYEAQ. This CDR3 spans 13 amino acids. CDR3 in amino acids: CASSLGGAYGYTF. Written as DNA, the CDR3 is TGTGCCAGCAGCTTAGGGGGGGCTTATGGCTACACCTTC.

This clonotype occurred many times. The chain links TRBV6-5 to TRBJ2-7; 10 bases map to TRBD2. This CDR3 is built from 14 residues. With 0 bases clipped from V and 6 bases from J, the junction kept 2 bases outside the gene matches. The germline V gene encodes CDR1 MNHEY and CDR2 SVGAGI. CDR3 in amino acids: CASSYSSGRLEQYF. The CDR3 nucleotides read TGTGCCAGCAGTTACTCTAGCGGGAGGCTCGAGCAGTACTTC.

This clonotype was counted only a few times. The chain joins TRBV5-1 to TRBJ1-6, with D hard to call. Trimming took 7 bases from V and 5 from J, leaving 16 bases between them. The CDR3 is 15 amino acids. Germline CDR1 SGHRS, CDR2 YFSETQ. The CDR3 sequence: CASRIGPGDNSPLHF. The DNA for the CDR3 is TGCGCCAGCCGGATCGGACCCGGGGATAATTCACCCCTCCACTTT.

This clonotype was detected ten times or more. The V gene is TRBV20-1, the J gene TRBJ1-4, with D hard to call. The V and J ends lost 1 base and 6 bases respectively, with 9 bases between them. Per the germline V gene, CDR1 is DFQATT and CDR2 is SNEGSKA (reference sequence). The CDR3 spans 13 residues. The CDR3 sequence is CSARGPLDEKLFF. DNA for the CDR3: TGCAGTGCTAGAGGACCGCTTGATGAAAAACTGTTTTTT.

This clonotype was counted ten times or more. The chain employs TRBV6-1 and TRBJ2-3, with D unresolved. V was clipped by 7 bases and J by 4 bases, with 21 bases between them. The CDR3 covers 16 residues. Germline V CDR1 and CDR2: MNHNS, SASEGT. CDR3 in DNA: TGTGCCAGCAAAAAGACCAGACCTTCGGGCGCAGATACGCAGTATTTT. Translating it yields CASKKTRPSGADTQYF.

This clonotype has a handful of counts. The rearrangement uses TRBV2 and TRBJ2-5; D not certain. Trimming stripped 0 bases from V and 5 bases from J, with 10 bases between. Germline V gene data show CDR1 as SNHLY and CDR2 as FYNNEI. The CDR3 spans 14 residues. CDR3 region: CASSEAPLRETQYF. CDR3 coding DNA: TGTGCCAGCAGTGAAGCGCCCCTACGTGAGACCCAGTACTTC. Full variable domain (remainder filled in from reference TRBV2 and TRBJ2-5): EPEVTQTPSHQVTQMGQEVILRCVPISNHLYFYWYRQILGQKVEFLVSFYNNEISEKSEIFDDQFSVERPDGSNFTLKIRSTKLEDSAMYFCASSEAPLRETQYFGPGTRLLVL.

The chain carries TRBV20-1 and TRBJ2-7; 9 positions match TRBD2. There are 15 residues in the CDR3. V gave up 5 bases and J gave up 0 bases; unmatched junction bases: 8. Germline V gene data show CDR1 as DFQATT and CDR2 as SNEGSKA (reference sequence). In DNA, the CDR3 is TGCAGTGCTCCAGCGGGGGGATCCTACTCCTACGAGCAGTACTTC. Encoded protein: CSAPAGGSYSYEQYF.

Notes on this clonotype: With a much larger clone just one base away, this may be a read error. This sequence joins TRBV6-5 and TRBJ2-7; perhaps TRBD2 as D (6 bases). CDR3 length: 15 residues. Looked up from germline, CDR1 is MNHEY and CDR2 is SVGAGI. The CDR3 spells CTSSYSAGPSDEQYF. CDR3 nucleotide sequence: TGTACCAGCAGTTACTCGGCGGGGCCTAGCGACGAGCAGTACTTC.

CDR3: CSAMHPLSNQPQHF. The CDR3 DNA follows: TGCAGTGCTATGCACCCACTTAGCAATCAGCCCCAGCATTTT. The chain employs TRBV20-1 and TRBJ1-5; the D is unclear. Germline loops: CDR1 DFQATT, CDR2 SNEGSKA (reference sequence). Trimming removed 4 bases from V and 0 bases from J, with 10 bases in between. This CDR3 has 14 residues.